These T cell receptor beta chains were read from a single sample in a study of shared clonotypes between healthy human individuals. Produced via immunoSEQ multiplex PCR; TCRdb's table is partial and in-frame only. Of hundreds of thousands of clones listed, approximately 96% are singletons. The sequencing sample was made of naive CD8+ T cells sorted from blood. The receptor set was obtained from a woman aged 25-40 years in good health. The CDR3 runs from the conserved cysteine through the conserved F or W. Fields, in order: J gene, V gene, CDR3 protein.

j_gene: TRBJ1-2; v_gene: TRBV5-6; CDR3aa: CASSWDRAAYGYTF
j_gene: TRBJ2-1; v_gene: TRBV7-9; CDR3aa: CASSQSAPFYNEQFF
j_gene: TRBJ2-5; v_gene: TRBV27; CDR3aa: CASSPDGGGVTQYF
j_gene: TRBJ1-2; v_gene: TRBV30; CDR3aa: CAWSFGVGYYGYTF
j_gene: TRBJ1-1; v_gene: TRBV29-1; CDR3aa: CSVWAVVENTEAFF
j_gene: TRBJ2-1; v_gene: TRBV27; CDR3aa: CASSEGTSGINEQFF
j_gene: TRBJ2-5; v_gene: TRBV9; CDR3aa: CASSVTSGETQYF
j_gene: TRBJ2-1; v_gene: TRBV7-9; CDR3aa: CASRYDRAEQFF
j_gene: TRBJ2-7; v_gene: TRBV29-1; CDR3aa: CSVRDTYEQYF
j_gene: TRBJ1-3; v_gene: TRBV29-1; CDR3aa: CSVVFEGAVGNTIYF
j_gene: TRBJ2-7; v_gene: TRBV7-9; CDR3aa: CASSLAQGEAYEQYF
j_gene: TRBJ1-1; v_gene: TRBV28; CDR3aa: CASSLTVRNTEAFF
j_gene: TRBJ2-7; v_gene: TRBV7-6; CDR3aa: CASTPDGYEQYF
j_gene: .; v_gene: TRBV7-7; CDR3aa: CASSYGRGYEQYF
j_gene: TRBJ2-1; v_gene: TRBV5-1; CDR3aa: CASSLVGGGNEQFF
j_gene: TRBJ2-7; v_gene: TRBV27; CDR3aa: CASAQTSRTYEQYF
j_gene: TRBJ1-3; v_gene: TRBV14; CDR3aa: CASSPLTGRNTIYF
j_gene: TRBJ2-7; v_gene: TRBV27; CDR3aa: CASSDTGTSYEQYF
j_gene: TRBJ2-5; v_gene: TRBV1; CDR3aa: CTSSQGGSPDVQETQYF
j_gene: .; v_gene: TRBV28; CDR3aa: CASSLGGSYEQYF
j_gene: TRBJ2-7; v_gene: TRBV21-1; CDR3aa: CASRAGLHVLDEQYF
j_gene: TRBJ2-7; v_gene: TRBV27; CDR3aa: CASSLPTSAQSEQYF
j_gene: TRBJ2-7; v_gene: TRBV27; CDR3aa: CASSLLLDRGPYEQYF
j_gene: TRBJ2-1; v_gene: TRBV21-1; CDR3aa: CASSNQREGRCNEQFF
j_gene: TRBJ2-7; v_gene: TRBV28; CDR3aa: CASSLWILGTGKGEQYF
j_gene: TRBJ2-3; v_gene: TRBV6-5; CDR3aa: CASALGIGDTQYF
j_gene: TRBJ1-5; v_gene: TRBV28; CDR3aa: CASSFRHSTNQPQHF
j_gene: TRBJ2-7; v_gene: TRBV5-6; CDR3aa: CASSFLGDYEQYF
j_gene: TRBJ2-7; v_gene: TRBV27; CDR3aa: CASSEGSHLYGQYF
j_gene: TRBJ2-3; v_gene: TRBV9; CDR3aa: CASSGTSGTSSTDTQYF
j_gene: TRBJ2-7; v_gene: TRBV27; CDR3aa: CASSLGGAGPSEQYF
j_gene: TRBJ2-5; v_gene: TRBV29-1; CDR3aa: CSVLGGAFQETQYF
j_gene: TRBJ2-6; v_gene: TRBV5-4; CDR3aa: CASSFQGSGANVLTF
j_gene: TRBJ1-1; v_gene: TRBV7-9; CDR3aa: CASSLGTGGNTEAFF
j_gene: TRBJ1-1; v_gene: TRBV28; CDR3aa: CASLTARQGVNTEAFF
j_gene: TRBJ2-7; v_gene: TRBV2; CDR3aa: CASRDSYEQYF
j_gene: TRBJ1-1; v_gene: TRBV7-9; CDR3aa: CASSLITEAFF
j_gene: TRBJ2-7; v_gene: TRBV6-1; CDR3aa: CASSKGDRAGWYVEQYF
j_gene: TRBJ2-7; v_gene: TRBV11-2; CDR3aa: CASSGMGGYEQYF
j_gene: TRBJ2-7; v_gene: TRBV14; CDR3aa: CASSPWTSGSEQYF
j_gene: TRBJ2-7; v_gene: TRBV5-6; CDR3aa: CASSRGAEQYF
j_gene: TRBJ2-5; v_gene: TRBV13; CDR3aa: CASSFQETQYF
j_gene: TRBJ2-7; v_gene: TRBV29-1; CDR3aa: CSVTRPGTGTYEQYF
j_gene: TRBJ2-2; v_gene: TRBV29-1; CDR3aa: CSVSILTGAGTGELFF